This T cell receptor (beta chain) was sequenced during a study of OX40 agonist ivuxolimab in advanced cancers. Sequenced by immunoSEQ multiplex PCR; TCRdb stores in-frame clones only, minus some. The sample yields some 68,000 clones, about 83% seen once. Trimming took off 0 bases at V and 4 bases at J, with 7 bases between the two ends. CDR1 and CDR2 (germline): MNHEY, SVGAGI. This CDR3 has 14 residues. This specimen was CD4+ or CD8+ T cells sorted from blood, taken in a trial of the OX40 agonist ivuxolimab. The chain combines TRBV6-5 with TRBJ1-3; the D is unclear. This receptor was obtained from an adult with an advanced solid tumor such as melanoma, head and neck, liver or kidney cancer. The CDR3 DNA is TGTGCCAGCAGTTACTCGTTCGCGGGAAACACCATATATTTT. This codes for CASSYSFAGNTIYF.